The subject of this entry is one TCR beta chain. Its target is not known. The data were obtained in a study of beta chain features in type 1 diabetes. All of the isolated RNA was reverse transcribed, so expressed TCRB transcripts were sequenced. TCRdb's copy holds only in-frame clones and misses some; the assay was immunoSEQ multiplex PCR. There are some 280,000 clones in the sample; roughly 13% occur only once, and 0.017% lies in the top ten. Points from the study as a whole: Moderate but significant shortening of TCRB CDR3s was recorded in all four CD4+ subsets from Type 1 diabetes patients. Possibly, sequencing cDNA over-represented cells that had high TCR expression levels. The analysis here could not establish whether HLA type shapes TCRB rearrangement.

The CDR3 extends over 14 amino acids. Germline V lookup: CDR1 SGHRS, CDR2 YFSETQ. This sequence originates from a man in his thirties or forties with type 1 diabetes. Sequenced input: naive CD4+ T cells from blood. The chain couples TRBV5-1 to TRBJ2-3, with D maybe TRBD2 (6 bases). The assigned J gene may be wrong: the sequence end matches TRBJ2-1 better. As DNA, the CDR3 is TGCGCCAGCAGCCCGGGGGATAACTACAATGAGCAGTTCTTC. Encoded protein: CASSPGDNYNEQFF.